Sequencing of this TCR beta chain was carried out in a study of blood T cell repertoires in COVID-19. Study overall: Sites in the United States, Italy and Spain provided acute and convalescent COVID-19 samples.

V was cut by 3 bases and J by 7 bases, with 19 bases left in between. The CDR3 contains 15 residues. Germline V lookup: CDR1 MDHEN, CDR2 SYDVKM. In the study's own analysis: Amplified reference gene primers provided the basis for estimating nucleated cell counts. The assay was immunoSEQ multiplex PCR, and TCRdb's table has in-frame clones only and misses some. That table is the source of V, J and clone size, and D and trimming were worked out from the DNA. In the table there are roughly 180,000 clones, 80% to 90% of which are singletons. This chain links TRBV28 with TRBJ2-7; maybe TRBD2 (6 bases). This receptor was identified in a man in his 60s with acute or convalescent COVID-19. Sequenced: peripheral blood. CDR3 nucleotide sequence: TGTGCCAGCAGTTTGCGGGACCCCGTTTTCCATGAGCAGTACTTC. The encoded protein is CASSLRDPVFHEQYF.